This T cell receptor (beta chain) was sequenced during a study of T-cell reconstitution after alpha-beta-depleted transplantation in children. Study findings and constraints: Several hundred expanded graft clones reportedly gave rise to the alpha-beta T cells present about two months after transplant. At day 60, the high TCRbeta diversity found in some patients originated from recipient T cells and thymic progenitors that had survived. One year after transplant, T-cell counts and diversity came mostly from newly produced T cells.

A library of TCRbeta sequences, prepared with unique molecular identifiers, was generated. TCRdb re-derived calls from the PCR reads in MiXCR, one entry per CDR3 protein. The table has under 300,000 distinct CDR3 sequences, roughly 10% seen once. This clonotype came up many times. What it binds is not known. The source is a male patient aged 2-15 years who had a stem cell transplant for chronic granulomatous disease, so the T cells may come from the graft donor. This material consisted of peripheral blood, taken 180 days after TCRalphabeta/CD19-depleted stem cell transplant.

The CDR3 region has the DNA TGCAGCGTTGAGGGCAGCGCGAATGAAAAACTGTTTTTT. Its protein is CSVEGSANEKLFF. The chain uses TRBV29-1 and TRBJ1-4; D remains unclear. The CDR3 totals 13 residues. The germline V and J ends were trimmed by 3 bases and 5 bases, with 10 bases remaining between them. In germline, CDR1 is SQVTM, CDR2 ANQGSEA.